This T cell receptor beta chain was identified during a study of graft-versus-host responses after intestinal transplantation. Study background: Tacrolimus plus steroids were given to all recipients for about 3 years, preceded by anti-thymocyte globulin induction. Study-wide results and limits: Recipient marrow showed GvH clones, some seen first in ileum or blood. Peak circulating GvH clone levels were associated with early post-transplant HvG declines.

A few counts support this clone. Its antigen is not identified. TCRdb keeps only in-frame clones here, not all; method: immunoSEQ multiplex PCR. Of approximately 82,000 clones in the sample, roughly nine tenths were seen once. This CDR3 comprises 14 residues. V gave up 5 bases and J gave up 2 bases, with 10 bases separating them. Per the germline V gene, CDR1 is ENHRY and CDR2 is SYGVKD. The chain links TRBV10-3 to TRBJ1-5, with D possibly TRBD1 on 5 matching bases. Here the sequenced sample was unstimulated CD4+ T cells sorted from spleen or lymph node cells, taken before intestinal transplant. The sequence was collected from a human donor who received an intestinal transplant. The CDR3 DNA is TGTGCCATCAGTCGGGGGTTTGGCAATCAGCCCCAGCATTTT. Residues: CAISRGFGNQPQHF.